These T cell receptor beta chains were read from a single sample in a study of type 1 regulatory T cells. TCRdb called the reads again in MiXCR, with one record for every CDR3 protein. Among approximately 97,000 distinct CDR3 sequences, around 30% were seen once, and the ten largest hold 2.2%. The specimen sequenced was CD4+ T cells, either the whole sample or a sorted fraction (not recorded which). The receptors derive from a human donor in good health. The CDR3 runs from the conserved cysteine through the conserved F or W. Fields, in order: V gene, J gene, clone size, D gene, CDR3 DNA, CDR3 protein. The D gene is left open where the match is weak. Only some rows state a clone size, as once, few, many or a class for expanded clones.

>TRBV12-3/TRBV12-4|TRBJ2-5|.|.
TGTGCCAGCAGCCCCGCGGGTAAAGAGACCCAGTACTTC
CASSPAGKETQYF
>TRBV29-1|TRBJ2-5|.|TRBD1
TGCAGCGCCAAGGGAAACTTTTTCGGGACAGGGGGGCCAACACACCAAGAGACCCAGTACTTC
CSAKGNFFGTGGPTHQETQYF
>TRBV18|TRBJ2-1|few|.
TGTGCCAGCTCACCGGACAGTCGAAATGAGCAGTTCTTC
CASSPDSRNEQFF
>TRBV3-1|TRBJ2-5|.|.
TGTGCCAGCAGCCAAGGGAGCGGCCTCCGGGGGGAGACCCAGTACTTC
CASSQGSGLRGETQYF
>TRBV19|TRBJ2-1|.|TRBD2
TGTGCCAGTAACGGACTAGCGGGAAATGAGCAGTTCTTC
CASNGLAGNEQFF
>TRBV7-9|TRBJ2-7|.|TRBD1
TGTGCCAGCAGCACGACAGGGGCCGCCTACGAGCAGTACTTC
CASSTTGAAYEQYF
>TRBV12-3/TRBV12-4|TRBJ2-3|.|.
TGTGCCAGCAACAGGGCGGCAAGGGATACGCAGTATTTT
CASNRAARDTQYF
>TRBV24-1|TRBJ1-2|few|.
TGTGCCACCAGTGATGGAGATGGCTACACCTTC
CATSDGDGYTF
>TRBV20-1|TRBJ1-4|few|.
TGCAGTGCTAGAGACTCAGGGAGGGCGACTGAAAAACTGTTTTTT
CSARDSGRATEKLFF
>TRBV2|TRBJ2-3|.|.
TGTGCCAGCAGTGATTCAAGCGGGTACACAGATACGCAGTATTTT
CASSDSSGYTDTQYF
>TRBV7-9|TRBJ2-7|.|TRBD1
TGTGCCAGCAGGGGAACCAATGACAGGGGGAGGTACGAGCAGTACTTC
CASRGTNDRGRYEQYF
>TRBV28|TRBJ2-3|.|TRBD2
TGTGCCAGCAGCCCGAGACTAGCGGGTCGCACAGATAAGCAGTATTTT
CASSPRLAGRTDKQYF
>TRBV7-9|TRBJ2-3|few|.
TGTGCCAGCAGATCATCGGGCATGCAGCTAGATACGCAGTATTTT
CASRSSGMQLDTQYF
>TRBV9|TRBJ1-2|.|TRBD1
TGTGCCAGCAGCGGGCCCCCGACAGGGGCATATGGCTACACCTTC
CASSGPPTGAYGYTF
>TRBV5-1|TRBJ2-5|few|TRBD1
TGCGCCAGCAGCGTTGGACAGGGTCACCAAGAGACCCAGTACTTC
CASSVGQGHQETQYF
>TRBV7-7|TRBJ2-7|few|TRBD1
TGTGCCAGCAGCCCGATCCCGGGACAGGGGATGGACGAGCAGTACTTC
CASSPIPGQGMDEQYF
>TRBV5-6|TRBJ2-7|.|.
TGTGCCAGCAGCTCCAACCCCTACGAGCAGTACTTC
CASSSNPYEQYF
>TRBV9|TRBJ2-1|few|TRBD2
TGTGCCAGCAGCGATACGGGAGGGCCGGAGTATGAGCAGTTCTTC
CASSDTGGPEYEQFF
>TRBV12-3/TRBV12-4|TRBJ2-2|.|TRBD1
TGTGCCAGCATCTCCGGGACAGGGAATCCCGCGAACACCGGGGAGCTGTTTTTT
CASISGTGNPANTGELFF
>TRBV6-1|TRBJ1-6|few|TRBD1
TGTGCCAGCAGATTGGACAGGGGGTCTTATAATTCACCCCTCCACTTT
CASRLDRGSYNSPLHF
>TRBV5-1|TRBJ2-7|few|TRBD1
TGCGCCAGCAGCCCCGGGACAGGGGAAAGCGAGCAGTACTTC
CASSPGTGESEQYF
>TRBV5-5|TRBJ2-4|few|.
TGTGCCAGCAGCGAGTCTAGTGGAGTTGCCAAAAACATTCAGTACTTC
CASSESSGVAKNIQYF
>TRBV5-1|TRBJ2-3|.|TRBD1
TGCGCCAGCAGCTTGGCCCCGGGACAGGGTTTTACAGATACGCAGTATTTT
CASSLAPGQGFTDTQYF
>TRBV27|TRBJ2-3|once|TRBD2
TGTGCCACCGGCCGACTAGCTAGGACAGATACGCAGTATTTT
CATGRLARTDTQYF
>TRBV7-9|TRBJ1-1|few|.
TGTGCCAGCAGCTTCACAGCGAACACTGAAGCTTTCTTT
CASSFTANTEAFF
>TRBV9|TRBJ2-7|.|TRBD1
TGTGCCAGCAGCACCGGGACAGGGGGCCTTCTCTACGAGCAGTACTTC
CASSTGTGGLLYEQYF
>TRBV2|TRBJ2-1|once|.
TGTGCCAGCTCCAGGACATTGCTATACAATGAGCAGTTCTTC
CASSRTLLYNEQFF
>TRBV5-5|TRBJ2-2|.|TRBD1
TGTGCCAGCAGATTCACAGGGGACACCGGGGAGCTGTTTTTT
CASRFTGDTGELFF
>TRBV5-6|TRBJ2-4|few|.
TGTGCCAGCAGCTTCCTCCTAGCCAAAAACATTCAGTACTTC
CASSFLLAKNIQYF
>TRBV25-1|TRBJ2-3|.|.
TGTGCCAGCAGTGACTCGACTGAGGATACGCAGTATTTT
CASSDSTEDTQYF
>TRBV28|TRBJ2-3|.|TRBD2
TGTGCCAGCAGTATACCGGGACTAGCTGCGGGAGGTACGCAGTATTTT
CASSIPGLAAGGTQYF
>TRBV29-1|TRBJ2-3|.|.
TGCAGCGTTGAGACAGCAGATACGCAGTATTTT
CSVETADTQYF
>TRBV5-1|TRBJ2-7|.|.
TGCGCCAGCAGCTGGGCCGGGCAGACCTACGAGCAGTACTTC
CASSWAGQTYEQYF
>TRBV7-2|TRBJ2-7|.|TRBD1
TGTGCCAGCAGCACGGGACAGACTTACGAGCAGTACTTC
CASSTGQTYEQYF
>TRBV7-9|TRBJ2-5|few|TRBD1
TGTGCCAGCAGGACGATGGGACAGGGTGGGAAGACCCAGTACTTC
CASRTMGQGGKTQYF
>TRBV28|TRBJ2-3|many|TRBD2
TGTGCCAGCAGTGGGTCTAGCGGGACCGGCACAGATACGCAGTATTTT
CASSGSSGTGTDTQYF
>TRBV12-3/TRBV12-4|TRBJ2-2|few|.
TGTGCCAGCAGTCCAAGGGGAGGTGTCACCGGGGAGCTGTTTTTT
CASSPRGGVTGELFF
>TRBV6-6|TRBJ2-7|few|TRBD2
TGTGCCAGCAGTTACTCTCAGACCGGGACTAGTCACTACGAGCAGTACTTC
CASSYSQTGTSHYEQYF
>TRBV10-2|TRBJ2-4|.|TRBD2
TGCGCCAGCAGTGCTGGCGGGAGGCCCCTAAACATTCAGTACTTC
CASSAGGRPLNIQYF
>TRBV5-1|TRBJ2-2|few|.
TGCGCCAGCAGCCTCGGAACTGGGGGACACGGGGGGCTGTTTTTT
CASSLGTGGHGGLFF
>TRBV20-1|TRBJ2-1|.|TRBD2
TGCAGTGCTAGAGATGGGCCGAGACTAGCCGCCTACAATGAGCAGTTCTTC
CSARDGPRLAAYNEQFF
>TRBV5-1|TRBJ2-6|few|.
TGCGCCAGCAGTCCGGGGGCGAACTCTGGGGCCAACGTCCTGACTTTC
CASSPGANSGANVLTF
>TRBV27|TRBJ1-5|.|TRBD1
TGTGCCAGCAGGCCCGGGACAGGGGGGCGAGACCGCAATCAGCCCCAGCATTTT
CASRPGTGGRDRNQPQHF
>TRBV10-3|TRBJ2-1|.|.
TGTGCCATCAGTGAGTCTGGGGGAGATGAGCAGTTCTTC
CAISESGGDEQFF
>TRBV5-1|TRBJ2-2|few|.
TGCGCCAGCAGCATTTTGACAGGGGAGCTGTTTTTT
CASSILTGELFF